The 3 T cell receptor beta chains below come from one sample, sequenced in a study of T-cell memory formation after mild COVID-19 (dated by TCRdb to the early 2020s). Library preparation used 5' RACE. Sequencing instrument: Illumina NovaSeq 6000. TCRdb trimmed the raw reads at Q25, called clones with MiXCR and kept productive beta chains. Rows with one shared CDR3 protein collapse into an entry with the most common genes and DNA. The sample table holds 380,000 or so distinct CDR3 sequences, of which roughly 15% were seen once. The top ten clones comprise about 24% of the sample. Sequenced input: PBMCs or a T cell subset sorted from them (not recorded which). The source of these receptors is a man between 18 and 35 years old who had mild COVID-19 (a few samples of this study predate the infection). The sample titles of this study are shuffled in the database, so cell type and time point are left out; the donor was told from shared clones.

The J gene is TRBJ1-2, the V gene TRBV11-1, with TRBD1 as a possible D gene (5 bases). This CDR3 is 11 amino acids long. Germline V CDR1 and CDR2: SGHAT, FQDESV (reference sequence). V was pared by 7 bases and J by 5 bases, with 8 bases between. CDR3 residues: CASKGKYGYTF. CDR3 coding DNA: TGTGCCAGCAAGGGGAAATATGGCTACACCTTC. The full variable domain, with the rest looked up from reference TRBV11-1 and TRBJ1-2, is EAEVAQSPRYKITEKSQAVAFWCDPISGHATLYWYRQILGQGPELLVQFQDESVVDDSQLPKDRFSAERLKGVDSTLKIQPAELGDSAMYLCASKGKYGYTFGSGTRLTVV.

This clonotype appeared a few times. The chain joins TRBV4-1 to TRBJ1-1; D gene unclear. V was clipped by 6 bases and J by 5 bases, with 10 bases between them. The CDR3 totals 12 residues. Per the germline V gene, CDR1 is MGHRA and CDR2 is YSYEKL. CDR3 amino acids: CASRSGGTEAFF. The CDR3 nucleotides read TGCGCCAGCAGATCAGGCGGGACTGAAGCTTTCTTT.

The gene calls are TRBV20-1 and TRBJ1-1, with 8 bases identical to TRBD1. The CDR3 sequence is 16 residues long. The V gene's germline CDR1 is DFQATT and CDR2 SNEGSKA (reference sequence). The V and J ends lost 3 bases and 1 base, in that order; junction bases with no gene match: 10. In DNA, the CDR3 is TGCAGTGCTAGGCGAGGTAACAGGGGGGCGAACACTGAAGCTTTCTTT. The encoded protein is CSARRGNRGANTEAFF.